The clone carrying this TCR beta chain was counted once. As yet, its antigen is unknown. This sample stems from a study of T cell responses to AZD1222 COVID-19 vaccine. Study conclusions and caveats: Donors were largely white British and mainly female; clonal diversity was possibly underestimated. Spike was spanned by vaccine-associated CD4 TCRs, with dominance at 160-218 and 743-854. Regions left unmutated in variants are reportedly the target of nearly half of spike-specific TCRs.

This CDR3 is 12 amino acids long. Germline V gene lookup returns CDR1 MDHEN and CDR2 SYDVKM. V shed 4 bases and J shed 15 bases, with 16 bases lying between them. The data were produced by immunoSEQ multiplex PCR, yet TCRdb's version contains in-frame clones alone and is incomplete. The sample has about 140,000 clones, about 92% seen once. This TCR was sampled from an adult in good health. The chain carries TRBV28 and TRBJ1-5; D is ambiguous. The material was peripheral blood, obtained on day 0 of AZD1222 vaccination. DNA for the CDR3: TGTGCCAGCAGTTCATCACAGAAAAAGAGGCATTTT. The encoded protein is CASSSSQKKRHF.